The present entry profiles one T cell receptor beta chain with its context. This CDR3 region has 13 residues. Trimming cost V 5 bases and J 7 bases, with 9 bases left between them. Germline V gives CDR1 LNHNV, CDR2 YYDKDF (reference sequence). This entry comes from a study of blood T cell repertoires in COVID-19. TCRdb's table, derived via immunoSEQ multiplex PCR, lists solely in-frame clones and lacks some. The sample includes roughly 32,000 clones, 80% to 95% of them seen just once. Input material: peripheral blood. The J gene is TRBJ1-6, the V gene TRBV15, with no clear D. This TCR derives from a male donor with active COVID-19. The CDR3 coding sequence is TGTGCCACCAGCGGACTGAGGAATTCACCCCTCCACTTT. Translated, it gives CATSGLRNSPLHF.